These 32 T cell receptor beta chains were sequenced from one sample in a study of T cell changes during pregnancy in multiple sclerosis. Profiled with immunoSEQ multiplex PCR; TCRdb holds only in-frame clones, not every one. Among about 40,000 clones listed, around 90% were seen once. The source was CD4+ T cells from peripheral blood mononuclear cells, collected in the third trimester of pregnancy. These receptors all stem from a female donor with multiple sclerosis, enrolled in a pregnancy study.

The rearrangement uses TRBV7-2 and TRBJ1-2; the D gene is possibly TRBD1 (5 bases). The V end lost 1 base, the J end lost 5 bases, and 17 bases lay between the germline ends. The CDR3 extends over 16 amino acids. The germline V gene has CDR1 SGHTA and CDR2 FQGNSA. The CDR3 region is CASSLGGDGVRYGYTF. The CDR3 region has the DNA TGTGCCAGCAGCTTAGGGGGGGACGGGGTTAGGTATGGCTACACCTTC. The full variable domain, in which reference TRBV7-2 and TRBJ1-2 provide the parts outside the CDR3, is GAGVSQSPSNKVTEKGKDVELRCDPISGHTALYWYRQSLGQGLEFLIYFQGNSAPDKSGLPSDRFSAERTGGSVSTLTIQRTQQEDSAVYLCASSLGGDGVRYGYTFGSGTRLTVV.

The chain recombines TRBV6-6 with TRBJ2-1; D is possibly TRBD1 (6 bases). The CDR3 consists of 16 residues. V lost 6 bases, J lost 1 base, and 16 bases lay in between. Germline lookup yields CDR1 MNHNY and CDR2 SVGAGI (reference sequence). CDR3 residues: CASSPREGVSYNEQFF. The CDR3 nucleotides are TGTGCCAGCAGCCCTAGAGAGGGGGTTTCCTACAATGAGCAGTTCTTC.

The rearrangement links TRBV27 to TRBJ2-1, with TRBD2 identical over 7 bases. With V trimmed by 2 bases and J by 7 bases, 5 bases remained unmatched. Germline V lookup: CDR1 MNHEY, CDR2 SMNVEV (reference sequence). This CDR3 has 14 amino acids. The CDR3 is CASSLAGARNEQFF. In DNA, the CDR3 is TGTGCCAGCAGTTTAGCGGGAGCGAGAAATGAGCAGTTCTTC.

This chain connects TRBV9 to TRBJ1-3, with TRBD1 identical over 7 bases. The CDR3 sequence is 15 residues long. Trimming removed 0 bases from V and 0 bases from J; junction bases left unmatched: 0. Germline values: CDR1 SGDLS, CDR2 YYNGEE. The DNA of the CDR3 is TGTGCCAGCAGCGTAGGGGACAGCTCTGGAAACACCATATATTTT. Protein product: CASSVGDSSGNTIYF.

The gene calls are TRBV9 and TRBJ2-1, with D perhaps matching TRBD2 (6 bases). V lost 4 bases and J 6 bases, leaving 17 bases between the germline ends. This CDR3 is built from 15 residues. CDR1 is SGDLS and CDR2 is YYNGEE in the germline V gene. The CDR3 DNA sequence: TGTGCCAGCAGCCGGGAGACTAGACCCCCCAATGAGCAGTTCTTC. It yields the protein CASSRETRPPNEQFF. Together with reference TRBV9 and TRBJ2-1, the CDR3 gives the full variable domain: DSGVTQTPKHLITATGQRVTLRCSPRSGDLSVYWYQQSLDQGLQFLIQYYNGEERAKGNILERFSAQQFPDLHSELNLSSLELGDSALYFCASSRETRPPNEQFFGPGTRLTVL.

This clone was observed a single time. This chain connects TRBV6-6 to TRBJ2-1, with a tentative D call TRBD1 (5 bases). This CDR3 is built from 12 residues. In germline, CDR1 is MNHNY, CDR2 SVGAGI (reference sequence). Deletions cut 4 bases from V and 4 bases from J, with 5 bases between. Here the CDR3 reads CASSSGYNEQFF. DNA for the CDR3: TGTGCCAGCAGTTCAGGGTACAATGAGCAGTTCTTC.

The count of this clone is one. The chain employs TRBV19 and TRBJ1-2; D not certain. The CDR3 totals 14 residues. Trimming took 1 base from V and 4 from J, leaving 10 bases between them. Germline V gene sequence: CDR1 LNHDA, CDR2 SQIVND (reference sequence). The CDR3 protein is CASSIGKASYGYTF. The CDR3 DNA follows: TGTGCCAGTAGTATAGGAAAAGCCTCCTATGGCTACACCTTC.

The genes are TRBV7-3 and TRBJ2-3; perhaps TRBD2 as D (5 bases). CDR1 SGHTA and CDR2 FQGTGA come from the germline V gene. The CDR3 contains 12 residues. V was shortened by 8 bases and J by 3 bases, with 9 bases between the two germline ends. The CDR3 loop reads CASGSGTDTQYF. CDR3 in DNA: TGTGCCAGCGGGAGTGGGACAGATACGCAGTATTTT. The variable domain in full, completed from reference TRBV7-3 and TRBJ2-3, reads GAGVSQTPSNKVTEKGKYVELRCDPISGHTALYWYRQSLGQGPEFLIYFQGTGAADDSGLPNDRFFAVRPEGSVSTLKIQRTERGDSAVYLCASGSGTDTQYFGPGTRLTVL.

The V and J genes are TRBV5-1 and TRBJ1-2; D remains unclear. Per the germline V gene, CDR1 is SGHRS and CDR2 is YFSETQ. The CDR3 has 13 amino acids. The V gene lost 1 base and the J gene lost 2 bases, with 6 bases spanning the gap. CDR3 bases: TGCGCCAGCAGCTTGACAGCCAACTATGGCTACACCTTC. The encoded protein is CASSLTANYGYTF.

This chain uses TRBV10-3 with TRBJ2-5; 7 bases are a match to TRBD2. Per germline, CDR1 ENHRY and CDR2 SYGVKD. This CDR3 comprises 16 residues. Losses at the gene ends were 0 bases for V and 1 base for J; bases not matched to a gene: 5. For the CDR3, the DNA is TGTGCCATCAGTGAGTCGGGGAGCGGGATCCAAGAGACCCAGTACTTC. As protein: CAISESGSGIQETQYF.

The V gene is TRBV9, the J gene TRBJ2-5, with 10 bases fitting TRBD1. The germline CDR1 and CDR2 sequences are SGDLS and YYNGEE. The CDR3 covers 20 residues. V lost 0 bases and J lost 4; bases outside the gene matches: 18. The CDR3 region is CASSVATFPGQGPAGETQYF. The CDR3, as DNA: TGTGCCAGCAGCGTAGCCACTTTTCCGGGACAGGGGCCCGCCGGAGAGACCCAGTACTTC.

The chain links TRBV5-1 to TRBJ1-5, with 7 bases identical to TRBD1. Germline V CDR1 and CDR2: SGHRS, YFSETQ. This CDR3 is 15 amino acids long. Unmatched junction bases numbered 5, after V lost 0 bases and J lost 5 bases. Here the CDR3 reads CASSLGDREHQPQHF. In DNA form, the CDR3 reads TGCGCCAGCAGCTTGGGAGACAGGGAACATCAGCCCCAGCATTTT.

This chain uses TRBV18 with TRBJ2-2; 9 bases align to TRBD2. The CDR3 has 18 amino acids. Trimming took 3 bases from V and 6 from J; bases not matched to a gene: 14. Germline-derived CDR1 and CDR2 are KGHSH and LQKENI. CDR3 region: CASSPLHPGLAYAGELFF. CDR3 coding DNA: TGTGCCAGCTCACCGCTTCATCCGGGACTAGCTTATGCCGGGGAGCTGTTTTTT.

J is TRBJ2-5 and V is TRBV25-1; 12 bases are a match to TRBD2. The germline V gene encodes CDR1 MGHDK and CDR2 SYGVNS. Unmatched junction bases numbered 9, after V lost 5 bases and J lost 5 bases. The CDR3 totals 16 residues. The CDR3 region has the DNA TGTGCCAGCAGTCCAGCCAGACTAGCGGGAGTGGAGACCCAGTACTTC. It codes for CASSPARLAGVETQYF.

This clone was counted between two and nine times. The V gene is TRBV29-1, the J gene TRBJ2-3, with 8 nucleotides matching TRBD1. Germline V gene lookup returns CDR1 SQVTM and CDR2 ANQGSEA. The CDR3 is 15 residues long. V was pared by 4 bases and J by 6 bases, with 12 bases of the junction left unmatched. The CDR3 loop is CSVVLGDRGQDTQYF. The CDR3 nucleotides read TGCAGCGTTGTCCTGGGAGACAGGGGACAGGATACGCAGTATTTT.

The chain joins TRBV25-1 to TRBJ1-2; no firm D call. Between the trimmed V and J ends, which lost 5 bases and 8 bases, there was a span of 12 bases. CDR3 length: 12 amino acids. CDR1 and CDR2 (germline): MGHDK, SYGVNS. CDR3 amino acids: CASSQGGRGYTF. CDR3 sequence (DNA): TGTGCCAGCAGTCAAGGAGGACGCGGCTACACCTTC.

V and J are TRBV7-2 and TRBJ1-2; 9 bases are shared with TRBD1. Germline-derived CDR1 and CDR2 are SGHTA and FQGNSA. CDR3 length: 15 residues. After removal of 6 bases from V and 4 bases from J, the junction contained 9 bases not matched to a gene. CDR3 bases: TGTGCCAGCAGTCATAGGACAGGGGAAATCTATGGCTACACCTTC. Translation: CASSHRTGEIYGYTF.

The rearrangement uses TRBV5-1 and TRBJ2-7; weak D call: TRBD2 (5 bases). The CDR3 sequence is 15 residues long. Germline V gene data show CDR1 as SGHRS and CDR2 as YFSETQ. The germline V and J ends were trimmed by 2 bases and 2 bases, with 14 bases remaining between them. Here the CDR3 reads CASSLTAGTTYEQYF. The CDR3 DNA reads as TGCGCCAGCAGCTTAACCGCGGGCACTACCTACGAGCAGTACTTC.

The V gene is TRBV7-2, the J gene TRBJ1-5; D is undetermined. The CDR3 contains 14 residues. The germline V gene encodes CDR1 SGHTA and CDR2 FQGNSA. The ends were cut back, 1 base at V and 9 bases at J, with 13 bases in the middle. The CDR3 sequence: CASSLVTGDRPQHF. The CDR3, as DNA: TGTGCCAGCAGCTTAGTAACCGGGGATCGGCCCCAGCATTTT.

The chain joins TRBV5-8 to TRBJ2-3; D possibly corresponds to TRBD2 (5 bases). Per germline, CDR1 SGHTS and CDR2 YDEGEE. The V and J ends lost 7 bases and 1 base respectively, with 16 bases between them. The length of the CDR3 is 15 residues. The CDR3 DNA follows: TGTGCCAGCCTCCCCCCGGGGTGGCGCACAGATACGCAGTATTTT. Translating it yields CASLPPGWRTDTQYF.

The gene calls are TRBV7-9 and TRBJ2-1; 7 bases are shared with TRBD1. This CDR3 spans 15 amino acids. Germline loops: CDR1 SEHNR, CDR2 FQNEAQ (reference sequence). Trimming removed 5 bases from V and 8 bases from J; junction bases left unmatched: 12. The DNA of the CDR3 is TGTGCCAGCAGCCCAACCCGACAGGGTGTCGATGAGCAGTTCTTC. Translation gives CASSPTRQGVDEQFF.

By its share, this clone is medium-sized. V usage is TRBV10-2 and J usage is TRBJ1-1; TRBD1 might be the D (6 bases). CDR3 length: 15 residues. CDR1 WSHSY and CDR2 SAAADI come from the germline V gene. Trimming removed 4 bases from V and 6 bases from J, with 18 bases in between. Here the CDR3 DNA reads TGCGCCAGCAGTGCATTTACAGGGTTAGGGTCTGAAGCTTTCTTT. Translation: CASSAFTGLGSEAFF.

The chain employs TRBV5-1 and TRBJ2-1; 14 bases are shared with TRBD2. With 5 bases clipped from V and 8 bases from J, the junction kept 3 bases outside the gene matches. Germline lookup yields CDR1 SGHRS and CDR2 YFSETQ. This CDR3 comprises 14 residues. CDR3 amino acids: CASSGTSGSYEQFF. The DNA for the CDR3 is TGCGCCAGCAGTGGGACTAGCGGGAGCTATGAGCAGTTCTTC.

V and J are TRBV6-1 and TRBJ2-7; 7 bases match TRBD1. V lost 11 bases and J lost 6; bases outside the gene matches: 7. The germline V gene encodes CDR1 MNHNS and CDR2 SASEGT. This CDR3 has 11 residues. This chain's CDR3 is CASRQGSEQYF. CDR3 nucleotides: TGTGCCTCCCGACAGGGATCCGAGCAGTACTTC.

V and J are TRBV5-1 and TRBJ2-3; 10 bases are a match to TRBD2. With 0 bases clipped from V and 5 bases from J, the junction kept 6 bases outside the gene matches. Germline V gives CDR1 SGHRS, CDR2 YFSETQ. The CDR3 length is 16 residues. The CDR3 loop is CASSLGGLARGDTQYF. In nucleotides, the CDR3 is TGCGCCAGCAGCTTGGGGGGACTAGCGAGAGGAGATACGCAGTATTTT.

CDR3 in amino acids: CAWSVGPGLAVRNTQYF. The CDR3 nucleotides read TGTGCCTGGAGTGTAGGACCGGGACTAGCGGTCCGGAATACGCAGTATTTT. V and J are TRBV30 and TRBJ2-3, with TRBD2 matching over 11 bases. J lost 7 bases, V lost 0 bases, and 12 bases had no gene match. CDR3 length: 17 amino acids. Germline assignment: CDR1 GTSNPN and CDR2 SVGIG (reference sequence).

This chain joins TRBV30 and TRBJ2-1, with TRBD1 matching 8 bases. Germline trimming cut 1 base from V and 4 bases from J; bases unmatched to any gene: 9. The CDR3 extends over 16 amino acids. The V gene's germline CDR1 is GTSNPN and CDR2 SVGIG (reference sequence). CDR3 DNA sequence: TGTGCCTGGAGTGAAGGTGGACAGGGTGCTTACAATGAGCAGTTCTTC. It translates to CAWSEGGQGAYNEQFF.

The V gene is TRBV27, the J gene TRBJ2-3; 8 bases match TRBD1. This CDR3 has 16 amino acids. V lost 3 bases, J lost 6 bases, and 11 bases stayed unmatched. Germline CDR1 and CDR2: MNHEY and SMNVEV (reference sequence). The CDR3 nucleotides read TGTGCCAGCAGTTTCCTGTCGACAGGGGATTACGATACGCAGTATTTT. Amino acid sequence: CASSFLSTGDYDTQYF.

The CDR3 sequence: CAWSPNRGHLYEQYF. The CDR3 DNA sequence: TGTGCCTGGAGTCCTAACAGGGGGCACCTCTACGAGCAGTACTTC. The chain has TRBV30 and TRBJ2-7; TRBD1 aligns across 9 bases. Germline CDR1 and CDR2: GTSNPN and SVGIG (reference sequence). The junction had 8 bases not matched to a gene; V was cut back by 2 bases and J by 3 bases. CDR3 length equals 15 residues.

CDR3 nucleotide sequence: TGTGCCAGCAGCGGCTACAGGAGCCTCCACGAGCAGTACTTC. Residues: CASSGYRSLHEQYF. This sequence joins TRBV11-1 and TRBJ2-7; D is perhaps TRBD1 (5 bases). V gave up 5 bases and J gave up 5 bases, with 16 bases separating them. The CDR3 runs 14 residues. Germline CDR1 SGHAT, CDR2 FQDESV (reference sequence). Drawing the rest from reference TRBV11-1 and TRBJ2-7, the complete variable domain is EAEVAQSPRYKITEKSQAVAFWCDPISGHATLYWYRQILGQGPELLVQFQDESVVDDSQLPKDRFSAERLKGVDSTLKIQPAELGDSAMYLCASSGYRSLHEQYFGPGTRLTVT.

J is TRBJ1-3 and V is TRBV30; 7 bases align to TRBD1. The germline V gene has CDR1 GTSNPN and CDR2 SVGIG (reference sequence). The ends lost 4 bases at V and 2 bases at J; junction bases unmatched: 8. The CDR3 loop spans 15 amino acids. The chain's CDR3 is CAWNAPTGAGNTIYF. The CDR3 region has the DNA TGTGCCTGGAATGCGCCTACAGGGGCTGGAAACACCATATATTTT.

Only one count was recorded for this clone. V is TRBV6-4 and J is TRBJ2-2, with 12 bases identical to TRBD2. V trimming: 8 bases; J trimming: 6 bases; junction bases outside the gene matches: 4. CDR3 length: 14 residues. CDR1 MRHNA and CDR2 SNTAGT come from the germline V gene. The CDR3 nucleotides are TGTGCCAGCCGAAGACTAGCGGGAGCCGGGGAGCTGTTTTTT. Translation: CASRRLAGAGELFF.